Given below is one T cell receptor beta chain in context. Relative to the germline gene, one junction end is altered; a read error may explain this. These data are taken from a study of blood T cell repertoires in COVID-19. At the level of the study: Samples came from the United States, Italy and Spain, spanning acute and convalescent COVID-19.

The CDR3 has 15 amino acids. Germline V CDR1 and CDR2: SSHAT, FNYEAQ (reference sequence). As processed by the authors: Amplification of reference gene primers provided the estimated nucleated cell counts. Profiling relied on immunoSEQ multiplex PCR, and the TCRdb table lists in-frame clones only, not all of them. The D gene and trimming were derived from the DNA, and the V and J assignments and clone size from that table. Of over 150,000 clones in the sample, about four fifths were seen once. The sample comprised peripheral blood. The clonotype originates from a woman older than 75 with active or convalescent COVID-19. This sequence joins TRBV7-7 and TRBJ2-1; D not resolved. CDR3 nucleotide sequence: TGTGCTAGCAGCTTTGAGGAGAGCTCCTACAATGAGCAGTTCTTC. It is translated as CASSFEESSYNEQFF.